The present T cell receptor beta chain was sequenced within a study of T-cell memory formation after mild COVID-19. V was shortened by 3 bases and J by 4 bases, with 9 bases between the two germline ends. Germline loops: CDR1 SGHVS, CDR2 FNYEAQ. The CDR3 consists of 14 residues. Study outcomes and limitations: That cross-reactive memory joined was suggested by some responding clones appearing in pre-infection memory. Contracting CD4+ clones lay largely in CM and EM, with CD8+ ones residing in EMRA. Clones that contracted from day 15 to 85 were balanced CD4/CD8, while later expanders leaned CD4+.

About this clonotype: Its antigen remains unknown.

5'RACE with constant-segment primers built TCRalpha and TCRbeta cDNA libraries with UMIs. TCRdb re-analysed the 5' RACE reads in MiXCR, keeping a single row per CDR3 protein. The sample holds roughly 450,000 distinct CDR3 sequences, 18% seen once. This chain links TRBV7-6 with TRBJ1-4; D remains ambiguous. Sequenced input: PBMCs or a T cell subset sorted from them (not recorded which). This receptor was identified in a man younger than 35 who had mild COVID-19 (a few samples of this study predate the infection). Cell type and time point are not known. CDR3 DNA: TGTGCCAGCAGCTTGGGCGGGTTTAATGAAAAACTGTTTTTT. Translated: CASSLGGFNEKLFF. Variable domain in full (rest from reference TRBV7-6 and TRBJ1-4): GAGVSQSPRYKVTKRGQDVALRCDPISGHVSLYWYRQALGQGPEFLTYFNYEAQQDKSGLPNDRFSAERPEGSISTLTIQRTEQRDSAMYRCASSLGGFNEKLFFGSGTQLSVL.